Following are 14 T cell receptor beta chains from one sample sequenced in a study of T cells in Graves' hyperthyroidism and ophthalmopathy. From RNA transcripts, TCR beta CDR3 regions were amplified. Researchers ran a first-round RT-PCR on the TCR CDR3 using the HTBI primer set. From the multiplex PCR reads, TCRdb called clonotypes with MiXCR, one entry per CDR3 protein. Of about 640,000 distinct CDR3 sequences listed, about 45% are singletons. The sequencing input was peripheral blood or thyroid tissue (not recorded which). The receptors derive from an adult man with Graves' disease, either hyperthyroidism or ophthalmopathy (not recorded which).

The table lists this clonotype with a few counts. This chain uses TRBV20-1 with TRBJ1-1; TRBD1 matches 7 bases. Trimming removed 6 bases from V and 7 bases from J; junction bases left unmatched: 11. In germline, CDR1 is DFQATT, CDR2 SNEGSKA (reference sequence). The CDR3 runs 13 residues. CDR3 amino acids: CSAATRDSLEAFF. CDR3 DNA sequence: TGCAGTGCCGCGACTCGGGACAGCCTTGAAGCTTTCTTT.

Concerning this clonotype: This CDR3 fails to terminate in the conserved phenylalanine or tryptophan, so it likely reflects a read error. V gene TRBV11-2 combines with J gene TRBJ2-6, with D uncertain. Germline V gives CDR1 SGHAT, CDR2 FQNNGV. The CDR3 has 13 amino acids. V was trimmed by 5 bases and J by 0 bases, leaving 2 bases between them. CDR3 residues: CASSLSGANVLTP. The CDR3 DNA is TGTGCCAGCAGCCTCTCTGGGGCCAACGTCCTGACTCCA.

The rearrangement links TRBV2 to TRBJ2-7; no clear D gene. Trimming took off 7 bases at V and 0 bases at J, with 10 bases between the two ends. The CDR3 runs to 13 residues. In germline, CDR1 is SNHLY, CDR2 FYNNEI. This CDR3 is CASMLGFSYEQYF. The CDR3 DNA follows: TGTGCCAGCATGCTAGGGTTCTCCTACGAGCAGTACTTC.

This clonotype has ten or more counts. V usage is TRBV2 and J usage is TRBJ2-7, with D maybe TRBD2 (5 bases). The germline V gene has CDR1 SNHLY and CDR2 FYNNEI. Trimming shortened V by 3 bases and J by 5 bases, and 8 bases separated the two germline ends. The CDR3 length is 12 residues. CDR3 in amino acids: CASSEGRHEQYF. The CDR3 nucleotides read TGTGCCAGCAGTGAGGGGAGACACGAGCAGTACTTC.

This rearrangement joins TRBV20-1 to TRBJ2-5, with 14 bases that match TRBD2. This CDR3 is 15 amino acids long. The junction had 4 bases not matched to a gene; V was cut back by 4 bases and J by 3 bases. The germline V gene encodes CDR1 DFQATT and CDR2 SNEGSKA (reference sequence). The CDR3 bases are TGCAGTGCTACTCCGGGACTAGCGGGGGAAGAGACCCAGTACTTC. Protein: CSATPGLAGEETQYF.

The chain couples TRBV11-2 to TRBJ2-5; D is unresolved. The germline gives CDR1 SGHAT, CDR2 FQNNGV. The V end was cut by 1 base, the J end by 8 bases, with 11 bases between. CDR3 length equals 13 residues. The CDR3 protein is CASSLVVRATQYF. The CDR3 DNA follows: TGTGCCAGCAGCTTAGTCGTTAGGGCCACCCAGTACTTC.

On this clonotype: One end of the junction is discordant with germline, which a read error may explain. The V call is TRBV7-8, the J call TRBJ1-5, with D possibly matching TRBD1 (5 bases). CDR3 length: 15 amino acids. Germline CDR1 SGHVS, CDR2 FQNEAQ. CDR3 sequence reads: CASSQEGPGNQPQHF. The CDR3, as DNA: TGCGCCAGCAGCCAAGAGGGGCCAGGGAATCAGCCCCAGCATTTT.

This clonotype occurred once. The rearrangement joins TRBV10-2 to TRBJ2-5; TRBD2 agrees at 12 bases. This CDR3 is built from 16 residues. V was clipped by 8 bases and J by 2 bases; unmatched bases: 9. Germline values: CDR1 WSHSY, CDR2 SAAADI. DNA for the CDR3: TGCGCCAGCGAGATGACTAGCGGGAGTTCACAAGAGACCCAGTACTTC. It yields the protein CASEMTSGSSQETQYF.

Note on this clonotype: A much larger clone lies a single base off, so this may be a read error. The J gene is TRBJ1-1, the V gene TRBV7-6, with 10 bases identical to TRBD1. The CDR3 loop spans 15 amino acids. Per the germline V gene, CDR1 is SGHVS and CDR2 is FNYEAQ. The CDR3 here is CASSLSGQGNTKAFF. The CDR3 DNA is TGTGCCAGCAGCTTATCGGGACAGGGGAACACTAAAGCTTTCTTT.

The chain carries TRBV5-1 and TRBJ2-5, with a tentative D call TRBD1 (6 bases). The V gene's germline CDR1 is SGHRS and CDR2 YFSETQ. This CDR3 is built from 14 residues. Trimming took off 0 bases at V and 5 bases at J, with 11 bases between the two ends. The CDR3 nucleotides read TGCGCCAGCAGCTTGGGGGCAGGGGCGGAGACCCAGTACTTC. Its protein product is CASSLGAGAETQYF.

The V call is TRBV20-1, the J call TRBJ1-1; D unresolved. Germline lookup yields CDR1 DFQATT and CDR2 SNEGSKA (reference sequence). The CDR3 runs to 14 residues. With 0 bases removed from V and 6 bases from J, the gap between germline ends came to 14 bases. The DNA for the CDR3 is TGCAGTGCTAGAGATCCCCGTGGCAGCCCTGAAGCTTTCTTT. Its protein product is CSARDPRGSPEAFF.

To note about this clonotype: A clone one base away is much larger, so this may be a read error. The rearrangement uses TRBV6-5 and TRBJ2-7; 10 bases are shared with TRBD2. Trimming removed 4 bases from V and 5 bases from J; junction bases left unmatched: 5. The CDR3 has 14 amino acids. Germline assignment: CDR1 MNHEY and CDR2 SVGAGI. The CDR3: CASSSTSGLNEQYF. As DNA, the CDR3 is TGTGCCAGCAGTTCGACTAGCGGGCTAAACGAGCAGTACTTC.

Many counts were recorded for this clonotype. V is TRBV20-1 and J is TRBJ2-7; possibly TRBD1 for D (5 bases). Germline V gene data show CDR1 as DFQATT and CDR2 as SNEGSKA (reference sequence). The CDR3 spans 12 residues. V lost 7 bases to trimming and J lost 5 bases, with 15 bases between them. Here the CDR3 DNA reads TGCAGTGAGAGCAGGGCTGGCGACGAGCAGTACTTC. It encodes CSESRAGDEQYF.

This clonotype was found many times. The V call is TRBV5-1, the J call TRBJ1-4; D is perhaps TRBD1 (6 bases). Trimming stripped 0 bases from V and 4 bases from J, with 7 bases between. CDR3 length equals 14 residues. Germline V lookup: CDR1 SGHRS, CDR2 YFSETQ. The CDR3 protein is CASSLGDNNEKLFF. CDR3 in DNA: TGCGCCAGCAGCTTGGGGGACAATAATGAAAAACTGTTTTTT.